This T cell receptor (beta chain) was found in a study of shared clonotypes between healthy human individuals. Several immunoSEQ plates received, in even portions, the genomic DNA of each subset. The protocol was immunoSEQ multiplex PCR, while the TCRdb copy is restricted to in-frame clones and leaves out a portion. The sample shows millions of clones, about 92% of them seen only once. CDR1 is LNHDA, CDR2 SQIVND, per germline (reference sequence). The CDR3 covers 15 residues. The ends lost 5 bases at V and 4 bases at J; junction bases unmatched: 5. CD45RO-negative cells were positively selected for CCR7, leaving out terminally differentiated effector memory CD45RA+ cells.

The chain is built from TRBV19 and TRBJ2-2; 9 bases are a match to TRBD2. Material for sequencing was naive CD8+ T cells from PBMCs. This TCR derives from a man aged 18 to 30 in good health. Some clones in this sample may be carry-over from other donors' samples. CDR3 nucleotides: TGTGCCAGTAGTCTTCGCGGGAGGGGCACCGGGGAGCTGTTTTTT. Its translation: CASSLRGRGTGELFF.